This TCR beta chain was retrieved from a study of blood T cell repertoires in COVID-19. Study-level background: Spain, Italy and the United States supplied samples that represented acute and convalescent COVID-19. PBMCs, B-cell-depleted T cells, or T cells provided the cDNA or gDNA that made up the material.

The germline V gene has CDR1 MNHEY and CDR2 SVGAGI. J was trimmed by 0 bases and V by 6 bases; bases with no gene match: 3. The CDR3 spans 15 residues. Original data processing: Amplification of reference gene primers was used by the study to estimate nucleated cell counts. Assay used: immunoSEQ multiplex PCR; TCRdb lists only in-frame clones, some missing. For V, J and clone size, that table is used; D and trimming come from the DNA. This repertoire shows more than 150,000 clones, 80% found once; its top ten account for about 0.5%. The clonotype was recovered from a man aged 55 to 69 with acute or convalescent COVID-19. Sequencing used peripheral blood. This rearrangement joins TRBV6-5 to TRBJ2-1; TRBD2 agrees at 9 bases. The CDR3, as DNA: TGTGCCAGCAGGCGCGGGGGGGGCTCCTACAATGAGCAGTTCTTC. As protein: CASRRGGGSYNEQFF.